The T cell receptor (beta chain) under discussion was sequenced for a study of T-cell memory formation after mild COVID-19. TCRdb redid the calling of the 5' RACE reads with MiXCR, one entry per CDR3 protein. The data show a few hundred thousand distinct CDR3 sequences, roughly 19% seen once. CDR3 size: 13 residues. Trimming removed 2 bases from V and 4 bases from J, with 6 bases in between. Germline V gene data show CDR1 as ENHRY and CDR2 as SYGVKD. This clonotype has just a few counts. Sequencing was carried out using PBMCs or a T cell subset sorted from them (not recorded which). The receptor's source is a man aged 18 to 30 who had mild COVID-19 (a few samples of this study predate the infection). Cell type and time point are not known. The V call is TRBV10-3, the J call TRBJ2-1; D uncertain. CDR3 nucleotide sequence: TGTGCCATCAGTGAGGCCTATTACAATGAGCAGTTCTTC. It is translated as CAISEAYYNEQFF.